This T cell receptor (beta chain) emerged from a study of tumor and adjacent non-tumor tissue in lung cancer. For the study at large: On average, productive TCRbeta reads reached about 4.17 million per sample.

No cell sorting was done before RNA was extracted from the tissue. Three rounds of nested PCR, following a modified ARM-PCR protocol, produced the TCRbeta library. MiXCR, run by TCRdb on the multiplex PCR reads, gives a single entry per CDR3 protein. The repertoire holds approximately 120,000 distinct CDR3 sequences, with 60% to 70% as singletons. This clonotype has only a few counts. A read error is possible here, since a much larger clone lies one base away. The length of the CDR3 is 14 residues. The V gene's germline CDR1 is SGHDT and CDR2 YYEEEE. The TCR comes from a man in his thirties or forties with non-small cell lung cancer. The chain is built from TRBV5-6 and TRBJ1-2; D is unresolved. Sequencing used lung tumor tissue. CDR3 bases: TGTGTCAGCAGCCCAGGCGGCGGCTCCTATGGCTACACCTTC. This gives the protein CVSSPGGGSYGYTF.